The 2 T cell receptor beta chains given below trace back to one sample, sequenced in a study of T cells in narcolepsy. The method was immunoSEQ multiplex PCR; TCRdb's version includes in-frame clones alone and lacks a portion of them. The sample has some 35,000 clones, more than 75% seen once; the top ten hold 2% to 2.5%. Sample: memory (CD45RA-) CD4+ T cells from blood. The source is a human donor in good health.

The chain has TRBV29-1 and TRBJ2-3; TRBD2 agrees at 10 bases. The V gene's germline CDR1 is SQVTM and CDR2 ANQGSEA. This CDR3 has 15 amino acids. V shed 3 bases, J shed 0 bases, and the junction held 3 bases outside the gene matches. The CDR3 nucleotides read TGCAGCGTTGACTCGACTAGCGGGAGCACAGATACGCAGTATTTT. It codes for CSVDSTSGSTDTQYF.

The chain recombines TRBV19 with TRBJ2-7; D may be TRBD1 (6 bases). V was shortened by 5 bases and J by 1 base, with 15 bases between the two germline ends. The CDR3 contains 15 residues. Germline CDR1 is LNHDA and CDR2 is SQIVND (reference sequence). DNA for the CDR3: TGTGCCAGTAGTGACCCCAGGGGAACATCCTACGAGCAGTACTTC. Its translation is CASSDPRGTSYEQYF.